This TCR beta chain was sequenced during a study of T cell changes during pregnancy in multiple sclerosis. The repertoire was sequenced with immunoSEQ multiplex PCR; TCRdb's copy has only in-frame clones and lacks some. The repertoire has about 36,000 clones, roughly 93% of them found once; the top ten carry about 0.4%. J lost 6 bases, V lost 0 bases, and 6 bases had no gene match. Per germline, CDR1 GTSNPN and CDR2 SVGIG (reference sequence). This CDR3 has 14 residues. Sequencing was performed on CD4+ T cells from peripheral blood mononuclear cells, taken in the first trimester of pregnancy. The J gene is TRBJ2-3, the V gene TRBV30, with TRBD1 matching over 7 bases. The receptor was isolated from a female donor with multiple sclerosis, enrolled in a pregnancy study. The CDR3, as DNA: TGTGCCTGGAGTGTAGGGACAGCGACCGATACGCAGTATTTT. This gives the protein CAWSVGTATDTQYF.